In its sample, the clone carrying this T cell receptor beta chain was seen once. The data are from a study of blood T cell repertoires in COVID-19. Study-wide background: Acute-phase and convalescent COVID-19 samples originated in the United States, Italy and Spain.

Trimming took off 6 bases at V and 2 bases at J, with 20 bases between the two ends. CDR3 length: 16 residues. CDR1 and CDR2 from the germline V gene are MDHEN and SYDVKM. Sequencing was performed with immunoSEQ multiplex PCR; in TCRdb, only in-frame clones are kept and a portion is missing. This sample yields about 440,000 clones, of which about nine tenths are seen a single time; approximately 0.65% belongs to the top ten. Cohort allocation depended upon clinical history that participants reported. This clonotype was obtained from a man aged 18 to 35 who had recovered from COVID-19. V gene TRBV28 combines with J gene TRBJ2-7; tentatively, D is TRBD1 (5 bases). Sequencing was done on a sample of PBMCs or T cells enriched from blood (not recorded which). The CDR3 nucleotides are TGTGCCAGCAGCCCCATCGTTGGGCAGGGTACCTACGAGCAGTACTTC. Its protein is CASSPIVGQGTYEQYF.